The T cell receptor beta chain under discussion was sequenced for a study of T cells in Graves' hyperthyroidism and ophthalmopathy. On this clonotype itself: The antigen is not known.

Germline CDR1 and CDR2: DFQATT and SNEGSKA (reference sequence). Germline trimming cut 6 bases from V and 3 bases from J; bases unmatched to any gene: 5. The CDR3 is 13 residues long. Study-wide findings and caveats: Blood samples included most of the expanded thyroid clonotypes exceeding 0.001.

The TCR beta CDR3 regions underwent amplification using RNA transcripts as the source. When the TCR CDR3 underwent first-round RT-PCR, the HTBI primer set was used. TCRdb called the multiplex PCR reads again in MiXCR, with one record for every CDR3 protein. This table holds 600,000 to 800,000 distinct CDR3 sequences, 35% found once. Exclusion criteria comprised uncontrolled infection, other autoimmune disease, pregnancy or lactation. Source material for PBMCs was about 11 ml fresh peripheral blood. The sequence derives from a woman between 40 and 50 years old with Graves' hyperthyroidism. The V gene is TRBV20-1, the J gene TRBJ2-5; 9 bases map to TRBD2. The sequenced sample consisted of blood. Here the CDR3 DNA reads TGCAGTGCGCAGCTAGCGGGGAAAGAGACCCAGTACTTC. This gives the protein CSAQLAGKETQYF.